The next 24 T cell receptor beta chains were all read from a single sample in a study of T cell responses to AZD1222 COVID-19 vaccine. This table comes from immunoSEQ multiplex PCR, and its TCRdb copy is limited to in-frame clones, with some not included. The table shows around 160,000 clones, with about 93% occurring only once. The material was peripheral blood, obtained on day 0 of AZD1222 vaccination. The receptors stem from an adult in good health.

This chain connects TRBV19 to TRBJ1-4; possible D gene TRBD1, 6 bases. The ends were cut back, 4 bases at V and 7 bases at J, with 13 bases in the middle. Per the germline V gene, CDR1 is LNHDA and CDR2 is SQIVND (reference sequence). The CDR3 loop spans 14 amino acids. The DNA for the CDR3 is TGTGCCAGTAGTAACCCAGGGGAGGGTGAAAAACTGTTTTTT. Protein sequence: CASSNPGEGEKLFF.

This chain links TRBV5-4 with TRBJ1-1; D gene ambiguous. Germline loops: CDR1 SGHNT, CDR2 YYREEE (reference sequence). Trimming took 5 bases from V and 1 from J, leaving 12 bases between them. CDR3 size: 14 residues. In DNA form, the CDR3 reads TGTGCCAGCAGGGGGATGGTAGAGAACACTGAAGCTTTCTTT. Translation: CASRGMVENTEAFF.

This CDR3 reads CSVETGEAFF. CDR3 bases: TGCAGCGTTGAAACAGGTGAAGCTTTCTTT. The chain links TRBV29-1 to TRBJ1-1; D might be TRBD1 (5 bases). The CDR3 totals 10 residues. Germline lookup yields CDR1 SQVTM and CDR2 ANQGSEA. V was trimmed by 2 bases and J by 7 bases, leaving 5 bases between them.

This clone was counted once. The chain couples TRBV25-1 to TRBJ2-1; TRBD1 is a possible D gene (6 bases). Germline assignment: CDR1 MGHDK and CDR2 SYGVNS. Trimming took 5 bases from V and 7 from J, leaving 18 bases between them. The CDR3 loop spans 15 amino acids. This CDR3 is CASSKLERDTNEQFF. CDR3 in DNA: TGTGCCAGCAGTAAACTGGAAAGGGACACGAATGAGCAGTTCTTC.

This clone was seen just once. The chain uses TRBV19 and TRBJ2-1; 16 bases match TRBD2. The ends lost 3 bases at V and 8 bases at J; junction bases unmatched: 1. This CDR3 is 15 amino acids long. Germline assignment: CDR1 LNHDA and CDR2 SQIVND (reference sequence). Here the CDR3 DNA reads TGTGCCAGTAGTATGGGGACTAGCGGGGGGGATGAGCAGTTCTTC. Its translation: CASSMGTSGGDEQFF.

The chain has TRBV2 and TRBJ2-1; D unclear. The CDR3 is made up of 14 amino acids. The germline CDR1 and CDR2 sequences are SNHLY and FYNNEI. V lost 8 bases and J 1 base, leaving 12 bases between the germline ends. CDR3 loop: CASLGGQSYNEQFF. The CDR3 region has the DNA TGTGCCAGCCTGGGCGGCCAATCCTACAATGAGCAGTTCTTC.

The V and J genes are TRBV27 and TRBJ2-7, with a tentative D call TRBD1 (7 bases). This CDR3 has 15 amino acids. CDR1 and CDR2 from the germline V gene are MNHEY and SMNVEV (reference sequence). V lost 1 base and J lost 3, with 13 bases in between. The CDR3 region is CASSLFGRQGYEQYF. CDR3 coding DNA: TGTGCCAGCAGTTTATTCGGGAGACAGGGCTACGAGCAGTACTTC.

The chain has TRBV12-3 or TRBV12-4 and TRBJ1-3; no firm D call. The germline V and J ends were trimmed by 6 bases and 4 bases, with 7 bases remaining between them. This CDR3 comprises 12 residues. In nucleotides, the CDR3 is TGTGCCAGCAGCCCCGCAGGAAACACCATATATTTT. It translates to CASSPAGNTIYF.

The rearrangement joins TRBV13 to TRBJ2-5; D gene unclear. V shed 3 bases and J shed 5 bases, with 19 bases lying between them. Germline CDR1 is PRHDT and CDR2 is FYEKMQ (reference sequence). The CDR3 runs 16 residues. The CDR3 nucleotides are TGTGCCAGCAGCTTTTGGCGAGTGGGGTTAGGGGAGACCCAGTACTTC. It is translated as CASSFWRVGLGETQYF.

V usage is TRBV19 and J usage is TRBJ2-6; 7 nucleotides match TRBD1. CDR1 and CDR2 from the germline V gene are LNHDA and SQIVND (reference sequence). This CDR3 contains 16 residues. V gave up 4 bases and J gave up 2 bases; unmatched junction bases: 5. CDR3 in amino acids: CASSTSGGPGANVLTF. CDR3 nucleotides: TGTGCCAGTAGTACTTCAGGGGGACCTGGGGCCAACGTCCTGACTTTC.

This clone was observed once. V is TRBV10-3 and J is TRBJ1-2, with 7 bases matching TRBD1. Germline lookup yields CDR1 ENHRY and CDR2 SYGVKD. The CDR3 loop spans 16 amino acids. The V and J ends lost 4 bases and 4 bases, in that order; junction bases with no gene match: 12. The CDR3 region has the DNA TGTGCCATCAGTGCGAAAAGGGGGCAGCCCACCTATGGCTACACCTTC. This translates into CAISAKRGQPTYGYTF.

This rearrangement joins TRBV4-2 to TRBJ1-5, with TRBD1 as a possible D gene (6 bases). V was pared by 0 bases and J by 3 bases, with 12 bases between. This CDR3 has 16 amino acids. CDR1 LGHNA and CDR2 YNFKEQ come from the germline V gene. The CDR3 is CASSQDQGRVNQPQHF. CDR3 bases: TGTGCCAGCAGCCAAGACCAGGGGCGAGTCAATCAGCCCCAGCATTTT.

The chain combines TRBV11-3 with TRBJ1-6; D may be TRBD1 (5 bases). The CDR3 sequence is 13 residues long. V lost 5 bases and J lost 10, with 12 bases in between. Germline V lookup: CDR1 SGHNT, CDR2 YENEEA. This CDR3 is CASSRGEGSPLHF. For the CDR3, the DNA is TGTGCCAGCAGCAGGGGCGAGGGGTCACCCCTCCACTTT.

The chain joins TRBV7-6 to TRBJ1-5; no clear D gene. In germline, CDR1 is SGHVS, CDR2 FNYEAQ. V lost 1 base to trimming and J lost 2 bases, with 9 bases between them. This CDR3 contains 15 residues. CDR3 nucleotide sequence: TGTGCCAGCAGCTTAGTAGGCGGCGGCAATCAGCCCCAGCATTTT. Translated, it gives CASSLVGGGNQPQHF.

The chain couples TRBV6-5 to TRBJ1-2; a weak D match, TRBD1 (6 bases). The V and J ends lost 5 bases and 3 bases respectively, with 10 bases between them. The CDR3 totals 13 residues. Germline V gene data show CDR1 as MNHEY and CDR2 as SVGAGI. The CDR3 here is CASSLSGDYGYTF. The CDR3 DNA reads TGTGCCAGCAGTCTTTCAGGGGACTATGGCTACACCTTC.

This clone was recorded only once. The V call is TRBV27, the J call TRBJ1-5; 7 bases align to TRBD1. Looked up from germline, CDR1 is MNHEY and CDR2 is SMNVEV (reference sequence). This CDR3 comprises 14 residues. J gave up 4 bases and V 7 bases, and 7 bases lay outside the gene matches. CDR3 bases: TGTGCCAGCAAAACGACAGGGAATAATCAGCCCCAGCATTTT. It specifies CASKTTGNNQPQHF.

The chain uses TRBV24-1 and TRBJ1-5, with D unclear. Germline values: CDR1 KGHDR, CDR2 SFDVKD. The length of the CDR3 is 11 residues. V lost 9 bases to trimming and J lost 7 bases, with 9 bases between them. The CDR3 coding sequence is TGTGCCACCGCTTTCAGGCAGCCCCAGCATTTT. This codes for CATAFRQPQHF.

V and J are TRBV5-4 and TRBJ1-1; no clear D. Trimming stripped 3 bases from V and 6 bases from J, with 12 bases between. Germline CDR1 and CDR2: SGHNT and YYREEE (reference sequence). CDR3 length equals 13 residues. The CDR3 nucleotides read TGTGCCAGCAGCTCGTACACGGACGCTGAAGCTTTCTTT. Translation gives CASSSYTDAEAFF.

In this sample, this clone turned up a few times. The chain uses TRBV24-1 and TRBJ2-1; D gene unclear. The CDR3 length is 13 residues. Trimming removed 1 base at V and 6 bases at J, with 6 bases between. The germline gives CDR1 KGHDR, CDR2 SFDVKD. The CDR3 protein is CATSDFTGNEQFF. CDR3 DNA: TGTGCCACCAGTGATTTTACGGGCAATGAGCAGTTCTTC.

The V gene is TRBV6-5, the J gene TRBJ2-2, with D possibly being TRBD1 (5 bases). The CDR3 has 14 amino acids. The germline V gene has CDR1 MNHEY and CDR2 SVGAGI. V was trimmed by 8 bases and J by 6 bases, leaving 16 bases between them. The CDR3 DNA follows: TGTGCCAGCTCTTTAGGGGCGTATTCCGGGGAGCTGTTTTTT. Translated, it gives CASSLGAYSGELFF.

This chain links TRBV15 with TRBJ2-3; D unclear. Germline lookup yields CDR1 LNHNV and CDR2 YYDKDF (reference sequence). The CDR3 contains 13 residues. V lost 6 bases, J lost 5 bases, and 12 bases lay in between. The CDR3 bases are TGTGCCACCAGGAAACCCGTTATAGATACGCAGTATTTT. Amino acids: CATRKPVIDTQYF.

This clone occurred once. The chain links TRBV21-1 to TRBJ2-1; the table gives TRBD2 as D, unverified against the DNA. TRBV21-1 is annotated as a pseudogene. The CDR3 consists of 16 residues. The CDR3 reads CASSRGGGRSDNEQFF. The CDR3 DNA reads TGTGCCAGCAGCCGAGGGGGGGGCAGATCGGACAATGAGCAGTTCTTC.

CDR3 amino acids: CASSLAFSGGAGDEQFF. The CDR3 DNA reads as TGTGCCAGCAGCTTGGCCTTTAGCGGGGGGGCAGGTGATGAGCAGTTCTTC. This rearrangement joins TRBV5-4 to TRBJ2-1, with TRBD2 matching 11 bases. The germline V gene has CDR1 SGHNT and CDR2 YYREEE (reference sequence). The V gene end was trimmed by 0 bases and the J gene end by 8 bases; junction bases not matched to a gene: 10. The CDR3 is made up of 17 amino acids.

Of note for this clone: It is likely a read error, because the conserved phenylalanine at the end of the CDR3 is missing. Because the CDR3's place on the DNA is in doubt, the DNA is left out and the CDR3 is given as listed by TCRdb. This chain links TRBV6-5 with TRBJ1-1. Germline CDR1 MNHEY, CDR2 SVGAGI. The CDR3 has 12 amino acids, counting both end residues. The CDR3 protein is CASSRDRTLVSY.